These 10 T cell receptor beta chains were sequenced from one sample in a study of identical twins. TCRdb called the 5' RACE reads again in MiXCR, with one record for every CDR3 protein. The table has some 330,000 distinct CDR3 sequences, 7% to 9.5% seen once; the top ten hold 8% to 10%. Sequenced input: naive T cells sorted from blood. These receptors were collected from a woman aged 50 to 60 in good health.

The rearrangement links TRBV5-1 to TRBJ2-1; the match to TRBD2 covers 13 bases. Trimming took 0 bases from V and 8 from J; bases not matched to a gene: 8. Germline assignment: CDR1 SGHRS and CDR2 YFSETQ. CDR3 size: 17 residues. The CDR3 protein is CASSLGFGLAGEDEQFF. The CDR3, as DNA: TGCGCCAGCAGCTTGGGTTTCGGACTAGCGGGAGAAGATGAGCAGTTCTTC.

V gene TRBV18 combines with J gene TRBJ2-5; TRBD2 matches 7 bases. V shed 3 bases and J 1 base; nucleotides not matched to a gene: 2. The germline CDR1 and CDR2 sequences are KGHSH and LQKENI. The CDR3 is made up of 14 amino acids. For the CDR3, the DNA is TGTGCCAGCTCACCCGGGGGGACCCAAGAGACCCAGTACTTC. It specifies CASSPGGTQETQYF.

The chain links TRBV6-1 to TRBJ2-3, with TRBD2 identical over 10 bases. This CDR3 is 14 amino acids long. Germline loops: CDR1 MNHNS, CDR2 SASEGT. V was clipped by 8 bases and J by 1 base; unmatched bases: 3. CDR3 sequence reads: CASPGLAGTDTQYF. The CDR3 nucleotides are TGTGCCAGCCCTGGACTAGCGGGCACAGATACGCAGTATTTT.

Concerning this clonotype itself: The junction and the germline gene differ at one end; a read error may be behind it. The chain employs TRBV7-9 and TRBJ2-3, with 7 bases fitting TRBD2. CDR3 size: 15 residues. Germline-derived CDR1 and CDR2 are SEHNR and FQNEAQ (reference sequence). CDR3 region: CASSPEATSIDTQYF. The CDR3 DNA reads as TGTGCCAGCAGCCCAGAGGCGACTAGCATAGATACGCAGTATTTT.

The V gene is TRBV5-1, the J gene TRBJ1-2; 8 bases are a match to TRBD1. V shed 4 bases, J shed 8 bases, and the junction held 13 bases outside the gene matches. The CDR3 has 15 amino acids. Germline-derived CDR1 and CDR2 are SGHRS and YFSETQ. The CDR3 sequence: CASSLPGQGSGGYTF. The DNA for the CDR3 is TGCGCCAGCAGCCTACCTGGACAGGGATCGGGGGGCTACACCTTC.

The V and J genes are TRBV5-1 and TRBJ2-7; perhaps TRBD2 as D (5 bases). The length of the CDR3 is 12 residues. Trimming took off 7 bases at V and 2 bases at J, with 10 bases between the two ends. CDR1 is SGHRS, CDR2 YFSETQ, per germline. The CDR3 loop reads CASRGQAYEQYV. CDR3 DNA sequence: TGCGCCAGCCGCGGGCAGGCCTACGAGCAGTACGTC.

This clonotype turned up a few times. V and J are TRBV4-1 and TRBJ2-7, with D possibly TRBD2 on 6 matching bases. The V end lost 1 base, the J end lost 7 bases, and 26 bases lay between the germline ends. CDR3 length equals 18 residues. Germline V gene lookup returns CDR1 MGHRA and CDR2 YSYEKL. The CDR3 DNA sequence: TGCGCCAGCAGCCAAGTGAGTCGGCGGGAAATCTCTTTTGGGGAGCAGTACTTC. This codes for CASSQVSRREISFGEQYF.

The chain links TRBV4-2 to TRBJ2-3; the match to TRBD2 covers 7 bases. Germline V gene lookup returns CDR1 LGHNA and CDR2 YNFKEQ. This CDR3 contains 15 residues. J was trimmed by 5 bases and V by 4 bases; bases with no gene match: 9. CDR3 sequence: CASSRRREWKDTQYF. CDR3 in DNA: TGTGCCAGCAGCCGTCGGCGGGAGTGGAAAGATACGCAGTATTTT.

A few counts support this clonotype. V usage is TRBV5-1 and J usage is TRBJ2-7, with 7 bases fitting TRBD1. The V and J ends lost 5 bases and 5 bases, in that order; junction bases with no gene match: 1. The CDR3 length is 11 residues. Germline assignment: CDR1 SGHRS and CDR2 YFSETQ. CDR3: CASRQGNEQYF. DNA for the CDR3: TGCGCCAGCAGACAGGGGAACGAGCAGTACTTC.

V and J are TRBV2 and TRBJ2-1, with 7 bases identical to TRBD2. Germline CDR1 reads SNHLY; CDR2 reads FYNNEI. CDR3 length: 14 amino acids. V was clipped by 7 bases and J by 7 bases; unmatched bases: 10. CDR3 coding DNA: TGTGCCAGCATTGTGGGAGGGATGAAGAATGAGCAGTTCTTC. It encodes CASIVGGMKNEQFF.